These 25 T cell receptor beta chains originate from one sample sequenced in a study of cytomegalovirus exposure and HLA in healthy donors. Sequencing was performed with immunoSEQ multiplex PCR; in TCRdb, only in-frame clones are kept and a portion is missing. In the table there are roughly 150,000 clones, around nine tenths of which are singletons. Material for sequencing was PBMCs. Receptor source: a man younger than 30 in good health and CMV-seropositive.

The chain employs TRBV13 and TRBJ2-1; the D gene is possibly TRBD1 (5 bases). Trimming removed 5 bases at V and 0 bases at J, with 11 bases between. Germline V gene lookup returns CDR1 PRHDT and CDR2 FYEKMQ (reference sequence). CDR3 length: 15 residues. DNA of the CDR3: TGTGCCAGCAGCATGACAGAAAACTCCTACAATGAGCAGTTCTTC. As protein: CASSMTENSYNEQFF.

V usage is TRBV6-5 and J usage is TRBJ2-1; possibly TRBD2 for D (6 bases). The CDR3 has 16 residues. V was clipped by 0 bases and J by 9 bases, with 18 bases between them. Germline V CDR1 and CDR2: MNHEY, SVGAGI. The DNA of the CDR3 is TGTGCCAGCAGTTACTCGATCCGGGCCGGGGGAGGTGAGCAGTTCTTC. Its translation is CASSYSIRAGGGEQFF.

This chain links TRBV19 with TRBJ2-5, with D perhaps TRBD1 (6 bases). Per germline, CDR1 LNHDA and CDR2 SQIVND (reference sequence). The V end lost 0 bases, the J end lost 3 bases, and 11 bases lay between the germline ends. The CDR3 runs to 15 residues. CDR3 loop: CASSIEARGKETQYF. The CDR3 DNA reads TGTGCCAGTAGTATAGAGGCCAGGGGTAAAGAGACCCAGTACTTC.

V and J are TRBV6-1 and TRBJ2-1; 10 nucleotides agree with TRBD2. The germline V gene has CDR1 MNHNS and CDR2 SASEGT. With 2 bases clipped from V and 8 bases from J, the junction kept 15 bases outside the gene matches. The CDR3 is 18 residues long. CDR3 DNA sequence: TGTGCCAGCAGTGAAAGGGGTAGCGGGGGGACCTATTCCCATGAGCAGTTCTTC. Translation: CASSERGSGGTYSHEQFF.

The V gene is TRBV5-4, the J gene TRBJ2-3; 8 nucleotides agree with TRBD1. The junction had 5 bases not matched to a gene; V was cut back by 1 base and J by 4 bases. The CDR3 runs 15 residues. Germline V gene data show CDR1 as SGHNT and CDR2 as YYREEE (reference sequence). The CDR3 DNA follows: TGTGCCAGCAGCTTGAGGACAGGGAGCTCAGATACGCAGTATTTT. Translated, it gives CASSLRTGSSDTQYF.

The chain has TRBV19 and TRBJ2-7, with D tentatively TRBD1 (5 bases). Trimming removed 10 bases from V and 0 bases from J, with 13 bases in between. Per the germline V gene, CDR1 is LNHDA and CDR2 is SQIVND (reference sequence). The CDR3 is 13 amino acids. This CDR3 reads CATSTASSYEQYF. The CDR3 coding sequence is TGTGCCACCTCGACAGCGAGCTCCTACGAGCAGTACTTC.

V gene TRBV7-9 combines with J gene TRBJ1-1; no reliable D call. This CDR3 contains 13 residues. Germline lookup yields CDR1 SEHNR and CDR2 FQNEAQ (reference sequence). Trimming left V 5 bases short and J 5 bases short, with 12 bases between. CDR3 sequence (DNA): TGTGCCAGCAGCGGCGGGGTGCGGACTGAAGCTTTCTTT. Its translation: CASSGGVRTEAFF.

The chain couples TRBV6-5 to TRBJ1-2; TRBD1 matches at 9 bases. From germline, CDR1 is MNHEY and CDR2 SVGAGI. This CDR3 spans 14 amino acids. J was trimmed by 7 bases and V by 6 bases; bases with no gene match: 9. In nucleotides, the CDR3 is TGTGCCAGCAGCCGAGGACAGGGGTCGAGTGGCTACACCTTC. It encodes CASSRGQGSSGYTF.

There are a few counts of this clone. The chain has TRBV6-5 and TRBJ1-6, with TRBD1 matching over 8 bases. This CDR3 comprises 14 residues. Germline lookup yields CDR1 MNHEY and CDR2 SVGAGI. J gave up 7 bases and V 8 bases, and 7 bases lay outside the gene matches. The CDR3, as DNA: TGTGCCAGCCAGGGGGCAGGGACGAATTCACCCCTCCACTTT. The encoded protein is CASQGAGTNSPLHF.

The chain combines TRBV9 with TRBJ1-4; no clear D gene. The V end was cut by 4 bases, the J end by 2 bases, with 12 bases between. This CDR3 comprises 15 residues. Per the germline V gene, CDR1 is SGDLS and CDR2 is YYNGEE. The CDR3 DNA follows: TGTGCCAGCAGCTATAAGACACGTACTAATGAAAAACTGTTTTTT. Encoded protein: CASSYKTRTNEKLFF.

The chain combines TRBV25-1 with TRBJ2-5; perhaps TRBD1 as D (6 bases). CDR1 MGHDK and CDR2 SYGVNS come from the germline V gene. This CDR3 is built from 14 residues. Trimming removed 1 base from V and 1 base from J, with 7 bases in between. CDR3 bases: TGTGCCAGCAGTGAATGGGGGCGCCAAGAGACCCAGTACTTC. It is translated as CASSEWGRQETQYF.

J is TRBJ2-1 and V is TRBV4-1; 12 bases match TRBD2. CDR3 length: 17 amino acids. V gave up 0 bases and J gave up 9 bases; unmatched junction bases: 9. Germline CDR1 MGHRA, CDR2 YSYEKL. In nucleotides, the CDR3 is TGCGCCAGCAGCCAAGAGGGGCTAGCGGGAGGGCCTAGTGAGCAGTTCTTC. Translated, it gives CASSQEGLAGGPSEQFF.

The V and J genes are TRBV14 and TRBJ1-3, with D perhaps matching TRBD1 (5 bases). The CDR3 covers 18 residues. Germline lookup yields CDR1 SGHDN and CDR2 FVKESK. The V end was cut by 0 bases, the J end by 2 bases, with 17 bases between. CDR3 in amino acids: CASSQDILGGEPGNTIYF. Written as DNA, the CDR3 is TGTGCCAGCAGCCAAGATATACTCGGGGGGGAGCCTGGAAACACCATATATTTT.

This chain connects TRBV6-1 to TRBJ2-2; the match to TRBD2 covers 12 bases. The CDR3 totals 16 residues. V shed 4 bases, J shed 4 bases, and the junction held 4 bases outside the gene matches. CDR1 is MNHNS and CDR2 is SASEGT in the germline V gene. For the CDR3, the DNA is TGTGCCAGCAGTGCCCTAGCGGGAGGGAGCACCGGGGAGCTGTTTTTT. Translation gives CASSALAGGSTGELFF.

V is TRBV25-1 and J is TRBJ2-7; TRBD1 matches at 7 bases. CDR3 length equals 13 residues. Germline V gives CDR1 MGHDK, CDR2 SYGVNS. The V segment lost 6 bases and the J segment 3 bases; nucleotides outside the gene matches: 5. The CDR3: CASSPRDSYEQYF. The CDR3 nucleotides are TGTGCCAGCAGCCCCCGGGACAGCTACGAGCAGTACTTC.

The chain recombines TRBV5-1 with TRBJ1-5, with D perhaps TRBD1 (6 bases). The CDR3 is 18 amino acids. The V end was cut by 4 bases, the J end by 4 bases, with 24 bases between. Germline V gives CDR1 SGHRS, CDR2 YFSETQ. The CDR3 coding sequence is TGCGCCAGCAGCCCAGGACAGCCCAAGTTTAGCATAAATCAGCCCCAGCATTTT. Translated, it gives CASSPGQPKFSINQPQHF.

The chain has TRBV5-1 and TRBJ1-2; no definite D call. CDR3 length: 15 residues. V was trimmed by 4 bases and J by 4 bases, leaving 17 bases between them. CDR1 is SGHRS, CDR2 YFSETQ, per germline. The CDR3 region has the DNA TGCGCCAGCAGCCCCGCCGTCACAGAGTCCTATGGCTACACCTTC. Encoded protein: CASSPAVTESYGYTF.

V and J are TRBV2 and TRBJ1-5, with TRBD1 as a possible D gene (5 bases). Trimming pared 6 bases from V and 7 bases from J, leaving 19 bases between. From germline, CDR1 is SNHLY and CDR2 FYNNEI. The CDR3 length is 15 residues. The CDR3 DNA sequence: TGTGCCAGCAGAGAAATGTATGGGGCCGGGCAGCCCCAGCATTTT. It is translated as CASREMYGAGQPQHF.

The J gene is TRBJ2-3, the V gene TRBV11-2; TRBD2 aligns across 8 bases. The J segment lost 2 bases and the V segment lost 5 bases, leaving 9 bases of the junction unmatched. This CDR3 spans 16 amino acids. The V gene's germline CDR1 is SGHAT and CDR2 FQNNGV. The DNA of the CDR3 is TGTGCCAGCAGCCCAGCAGCGGGGGCTCTCACAGATACGCAGTATTTT. Its translation: CASSPAAGALTDTQYF. The complete variable domain, with remaining parts taken from reference TRBV11-2 and TRBJ2-3, reads EAGVAQSPRYKIIEKRQSVAFWCNPISGHATLYWYQQILGQGPKLLIQFQNNGVVDDSQLPKDRFSAERLKGVDSTLKIQPAKLEDSAVYLCASSPAAGALTDTQYFGPGTRLTVL.

This clone has just one count. The chain joins TRBV2 to TRBJ1-2; unclear D gene. The CDR3 sequence is 13 residues long. Trimming took off 7 bases at V and 2 bases at J, with 11 bases between the two ends. Germline CDR1 is SNHLY and CDR2 is FYNNEI. The CDR3 bases are TGTGCCAGCACACCAGAGGAGAACTATGGCTACACCTTC. The encoded protein is CASTPEENYGYTF.

The chain employs TRBV11-2 and TRBJ1-1, with a weak D call TRBD1 (5 bases). The CDR3 covers 17 residues. In germline, CDR1 is SGHAT, CDR2 FQNNGV. Trimming removed 4 bases from V and 1 base from J, with 19 bases in between. The CDR3 sequence: CASSSRNPGSGNTEAFF. CDR3 nucleotide sequence: TGTGCCAGCAGCTCCCGAAACCCAGGGTCAGGGAACACTGAAGCTTTCTTT.

The chain links TRBV7-8 to TRBJ1-4; perhaps TRBD1 as D (6 bases). Trimming shortened V by 2 bases and J by 5 bases, and 15 bases separated the two germline ends. The CDR3 spans 16 residues. Germline V gene lookup returns CDR1 SGHVS and CDR2 FQNEAQ. CDR3 DNA: TGTGCCAGCAGCTTAAGGCCTAGGCAGGGGAATGAAAAACTGTTTTTT. The encoded protein is CASSLRPRQGNEKLFF.

The rearrangement links TRBV27 to TRBJ2-1; TRBD2 matches 8 bases. This CDR3 contains 17 residues. Germline V lookup: CDR1 MNHEY, CDR2 SMNVEV (reference sequence). Germline trimming cut 2 bases from V and 5 bases from J; bases unmatched to any gene: 11. This chain's CDR3 is CASSLRGTRWAHNEQFF. The CDR3 DNA reads as TGTGCCAGCAGTTTACGGGGGACTAGGTGGGCCCACAATGAGCAGTTCTTC.

The chain recombines TRBV27 with TRBJ2-5, with D possibly being TRBD2 (6 bases). V lost 3 bases and J lost 5, with 13 bases in between. This CDR3 has 14 residues. The V gene's germline CDR1 is MNHEY and CDR2 SMNVEV (reference sequence). The CDR3 DNA reads as TGTGCCAGCAGTTTTGGGGGGTTCGGGGAGACCCAGTACTTC. Encoded protein: CASSFGGFGETQYF.

This chain connects TRBV5-1 to TRBJ2-7; TRBD2 is a possible D gene (5 bases). Between the trimmed V and J ends, which lost 4 bases and 1 base, there was a span of 15 bases. Germline V gives CDR1 SGHRS, CDR2 YFSETQ. The CDR3 extends over 15 amino acids. CDR3: CASSPSPRGSYEQYF. The CDR3 nucleotides read TGCGCCAGCAGCCCATCACCTCGGGGTTCCTACGAGCAGTACTTC.